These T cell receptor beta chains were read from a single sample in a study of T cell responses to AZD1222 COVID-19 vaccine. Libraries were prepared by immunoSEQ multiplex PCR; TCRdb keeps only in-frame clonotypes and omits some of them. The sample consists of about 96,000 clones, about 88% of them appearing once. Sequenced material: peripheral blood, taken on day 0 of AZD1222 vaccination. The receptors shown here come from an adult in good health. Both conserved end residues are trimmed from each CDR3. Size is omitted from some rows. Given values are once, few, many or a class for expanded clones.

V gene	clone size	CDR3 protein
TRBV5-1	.	ASSLTTNEKLF
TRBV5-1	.	ASSLGPGYNGYT
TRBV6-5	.	ASRTAEPSGNTIY
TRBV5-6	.	ASSPSKGAEAF
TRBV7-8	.	ASSLRQGPYEQY
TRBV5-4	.	ASSFPEGYGYT
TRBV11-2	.	ASSLTGGRNQPQH
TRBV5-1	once	ASSSRWDRATNEKLF
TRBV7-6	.	ASSLNAGANTGELF
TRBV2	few	ASSERPANTGELF
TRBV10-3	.	AISEAGGFQH
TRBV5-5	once	ASTGTAYSGANVLT
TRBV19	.	ASGRGQADTQY
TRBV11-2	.	ASSSKARTGTYEQY
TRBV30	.	AWSVSGGGTIY
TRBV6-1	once	ASSDRNSYEQY
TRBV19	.	ASTPRGRGTEAF
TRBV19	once	ASSLRNTEAF
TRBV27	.	ASSLSRVYEQY
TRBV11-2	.	ASSSGYSEAF
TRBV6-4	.	ASSDQTGTEAF
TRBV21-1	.	ASSIGQSGYT
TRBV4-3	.	ASSQVLLTNQPQH
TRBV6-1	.	ASSDAPGQGYEQY
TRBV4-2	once	ASSQDAYSNEKLF
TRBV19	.	ASSMEVNQPQH
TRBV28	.	ASCPLAGRGEEKLF
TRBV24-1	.	ATSDPALAGGPDTQY
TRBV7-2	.	ASSVGTGPYEQY
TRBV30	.	AWSVRAGAYGYT
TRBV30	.	AWSPDRGDYGYT
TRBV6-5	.	ASRRQDRDAGYT
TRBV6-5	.	ASSWDRNTEAF
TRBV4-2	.	ASSLGQDSNQPQH
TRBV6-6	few	ASSSMDSAYEQY
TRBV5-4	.	ASTPKEDTDTQY
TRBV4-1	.	ASSHEASNYGYT
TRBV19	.	ASSIQGQPYQPQH
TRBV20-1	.	SARDGRGQY
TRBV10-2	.	ASSGQGNNEQY
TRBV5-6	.	ASSLVSAYYGYT
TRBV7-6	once	ASSLGAGVPYEQY